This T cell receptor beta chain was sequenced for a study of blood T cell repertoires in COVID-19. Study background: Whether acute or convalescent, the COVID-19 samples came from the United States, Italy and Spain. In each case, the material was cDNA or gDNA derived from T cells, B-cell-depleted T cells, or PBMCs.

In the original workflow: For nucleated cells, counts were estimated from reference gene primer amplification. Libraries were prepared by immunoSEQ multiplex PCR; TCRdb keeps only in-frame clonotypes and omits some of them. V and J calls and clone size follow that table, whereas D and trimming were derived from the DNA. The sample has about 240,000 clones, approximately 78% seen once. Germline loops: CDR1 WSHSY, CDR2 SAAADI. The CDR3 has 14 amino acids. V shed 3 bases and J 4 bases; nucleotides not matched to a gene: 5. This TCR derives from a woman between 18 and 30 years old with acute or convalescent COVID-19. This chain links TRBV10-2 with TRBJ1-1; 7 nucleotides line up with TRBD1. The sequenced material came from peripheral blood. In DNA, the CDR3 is TGCGCCAGCAGTGATAATAGGGGGCTCACTGAAGCTTTCTTT. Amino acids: CASSDNRGLTEAFF.